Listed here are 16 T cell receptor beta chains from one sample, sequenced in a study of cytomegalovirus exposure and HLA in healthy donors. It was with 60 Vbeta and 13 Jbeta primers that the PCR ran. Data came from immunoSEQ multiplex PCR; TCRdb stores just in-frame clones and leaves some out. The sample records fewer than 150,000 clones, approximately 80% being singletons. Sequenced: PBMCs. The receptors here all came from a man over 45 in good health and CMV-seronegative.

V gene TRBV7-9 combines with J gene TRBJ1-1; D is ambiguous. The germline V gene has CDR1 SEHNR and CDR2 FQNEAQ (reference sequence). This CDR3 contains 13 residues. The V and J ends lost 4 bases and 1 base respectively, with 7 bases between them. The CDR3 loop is CASSSGANTEAFF. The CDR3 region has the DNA TGTGCCAGCAGCTCGGGAGCGAACACTGAAGCTTTCTTT.

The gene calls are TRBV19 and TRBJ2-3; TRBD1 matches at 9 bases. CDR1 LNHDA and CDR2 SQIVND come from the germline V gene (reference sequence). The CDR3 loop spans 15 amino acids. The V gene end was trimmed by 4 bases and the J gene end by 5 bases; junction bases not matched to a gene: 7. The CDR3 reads CASSTLDRGRDTQYF. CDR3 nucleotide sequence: TGTGCCAGTAGTACCCTGGACAGGGGACGAGATACGCAGTATTTT.

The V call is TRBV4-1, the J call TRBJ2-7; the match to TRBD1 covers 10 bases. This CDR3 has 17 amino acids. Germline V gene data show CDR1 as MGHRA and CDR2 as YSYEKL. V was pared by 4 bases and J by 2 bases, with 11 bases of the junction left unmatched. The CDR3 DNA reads TGCGCCAGCAGCCGGCAACCGGGACAGGGGTCCGCCTACGAGCAGTACTTC. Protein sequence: CASSRQPGQGSAYEQYF.

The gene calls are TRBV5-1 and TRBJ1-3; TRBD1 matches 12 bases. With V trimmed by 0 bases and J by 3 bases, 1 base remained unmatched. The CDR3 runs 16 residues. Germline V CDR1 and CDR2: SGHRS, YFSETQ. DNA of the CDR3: TGCGCCAGCAGCTTGGGGGACAGGGGGCTTGGAAACACCATATATTTT. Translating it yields CASSLGDRGLGNTIYF.

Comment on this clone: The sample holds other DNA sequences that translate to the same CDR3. This chain's CDR3 is CASSHGGSYEQYF. The CDR3 DNA follows: TGTGCCAGCAGCCACGGAGGATCCTACGAGCAGTACTTC. The rearrangement uses TRBV7-2 and TRBJ2-7, with a tentative D call TRBD2 (5 bases). Trimming took off 5 bases at V and 1 base at J, with 9 bases between the two ends. Germline V lookup: CDR1 SGHTA, CDR2 FQGNSA. The CDR3 spans 13 residues.

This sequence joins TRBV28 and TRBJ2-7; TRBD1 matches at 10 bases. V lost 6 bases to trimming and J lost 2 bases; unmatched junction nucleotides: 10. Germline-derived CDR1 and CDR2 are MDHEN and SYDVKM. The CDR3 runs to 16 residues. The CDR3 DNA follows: TGTGCCAGCAGCCCCTCCGGGACAGGGGCACCCTACGAGCAGTACTTC. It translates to CASSPSGTGAPYEQYF.

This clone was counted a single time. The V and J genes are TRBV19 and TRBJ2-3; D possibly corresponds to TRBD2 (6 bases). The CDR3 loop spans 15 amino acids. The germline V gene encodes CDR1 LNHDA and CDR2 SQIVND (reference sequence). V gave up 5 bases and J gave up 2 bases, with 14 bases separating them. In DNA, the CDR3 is TGTGCCAGTAGTCGTGTGGGGGGTTCCACAGATACGCAGTATTTT. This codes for CASSRVGGSTDTQYF.

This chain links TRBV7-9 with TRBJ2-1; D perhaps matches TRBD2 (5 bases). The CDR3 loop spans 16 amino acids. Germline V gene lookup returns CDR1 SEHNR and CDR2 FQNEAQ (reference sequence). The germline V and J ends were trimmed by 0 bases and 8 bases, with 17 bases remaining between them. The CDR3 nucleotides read TGTGCCAGCAGCTTAGCAGGCTGGACTTTTGTAGATGAGCAGTTCTTC. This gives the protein CASSLAGWTFVDEQFF.

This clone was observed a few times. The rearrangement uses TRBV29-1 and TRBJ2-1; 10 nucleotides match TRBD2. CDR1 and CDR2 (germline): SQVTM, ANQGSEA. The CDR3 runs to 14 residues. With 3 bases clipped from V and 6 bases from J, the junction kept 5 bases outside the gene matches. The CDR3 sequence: CSVDPSGSVNEQFF. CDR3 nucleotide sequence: TGCAGCGTTGATCCTAGCGGGAGTGTCAATGAGCAGTTCTTC.

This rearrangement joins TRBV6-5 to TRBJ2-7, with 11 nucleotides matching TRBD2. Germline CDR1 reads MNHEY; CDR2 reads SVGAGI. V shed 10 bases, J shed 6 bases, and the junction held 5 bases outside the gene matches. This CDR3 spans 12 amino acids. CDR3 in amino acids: CAILAGGGEQYF. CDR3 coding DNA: TGTGCCATTCTAGCGGGAGGAGGCGAGCAGTACTTC.

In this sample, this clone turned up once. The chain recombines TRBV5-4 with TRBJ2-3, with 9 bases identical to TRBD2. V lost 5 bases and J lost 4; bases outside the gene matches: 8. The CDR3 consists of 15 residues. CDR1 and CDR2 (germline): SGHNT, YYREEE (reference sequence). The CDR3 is CASSLSGGFADTQYF. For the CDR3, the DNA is TGTGCCAGCAGTCTTAGCGGGGGCTTCGCAGATACGCAGTATTTT.

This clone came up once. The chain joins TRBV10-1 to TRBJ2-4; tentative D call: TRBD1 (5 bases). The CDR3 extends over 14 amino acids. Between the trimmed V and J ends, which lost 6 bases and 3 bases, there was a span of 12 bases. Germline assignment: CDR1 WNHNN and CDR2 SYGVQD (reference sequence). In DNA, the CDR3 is TGCGCCAGCAGCAGGGAAACGGACAAAAACATTCAGTACTTC. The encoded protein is CASSRETDKNIQYF.

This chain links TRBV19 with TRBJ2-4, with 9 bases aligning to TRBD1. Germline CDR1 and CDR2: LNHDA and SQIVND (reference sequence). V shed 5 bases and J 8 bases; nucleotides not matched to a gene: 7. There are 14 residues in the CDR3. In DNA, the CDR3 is TGTGCCAGTAGTGCAAACAGGGGGCATGACATTCAGTACTTC. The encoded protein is CASSANRGHDIQYF.

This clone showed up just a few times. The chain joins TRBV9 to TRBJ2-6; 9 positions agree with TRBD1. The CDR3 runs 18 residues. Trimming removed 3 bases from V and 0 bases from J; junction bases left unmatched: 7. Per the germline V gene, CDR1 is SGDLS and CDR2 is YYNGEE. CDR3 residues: CASSARTGASSGANVLTF. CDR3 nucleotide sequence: TGTGCCAGCAGCGCCCGGACAGGGGCCTCCTCTGGGGCCAACGTCCTGACTTTC.

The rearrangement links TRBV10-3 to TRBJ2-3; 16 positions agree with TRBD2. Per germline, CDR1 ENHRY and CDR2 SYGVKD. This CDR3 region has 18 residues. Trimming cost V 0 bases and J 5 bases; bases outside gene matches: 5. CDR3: CAISESTGTSGGGDTQYF. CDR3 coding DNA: TGTGCCATCAGTGAGTCGACGGGGACTAGCGGGGGGGGAGATACGCAGTATTTT.

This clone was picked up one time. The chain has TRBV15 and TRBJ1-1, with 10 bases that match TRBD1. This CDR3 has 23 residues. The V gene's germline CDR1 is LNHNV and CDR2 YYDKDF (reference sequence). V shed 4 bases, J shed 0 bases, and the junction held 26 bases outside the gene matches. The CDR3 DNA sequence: TGTGCCACCAGCATAACGTTAGGGCGAGGGGAGTGGCGGGACAGGGGTGTGAACACTGAAGCTTTCTTT. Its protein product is CATSITLGRGEWRDRGVNTEAFF.